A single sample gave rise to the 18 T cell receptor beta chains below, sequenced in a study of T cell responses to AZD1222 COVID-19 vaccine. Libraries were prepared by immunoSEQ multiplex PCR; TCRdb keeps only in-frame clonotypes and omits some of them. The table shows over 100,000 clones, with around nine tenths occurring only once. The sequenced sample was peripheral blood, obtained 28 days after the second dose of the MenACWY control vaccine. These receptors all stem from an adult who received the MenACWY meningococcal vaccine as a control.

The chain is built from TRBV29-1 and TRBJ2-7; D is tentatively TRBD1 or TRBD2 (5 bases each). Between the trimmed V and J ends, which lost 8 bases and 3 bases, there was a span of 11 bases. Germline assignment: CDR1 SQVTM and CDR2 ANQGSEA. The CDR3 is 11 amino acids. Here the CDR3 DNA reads TGCAGCTCCCGGGACCGCTACGAGCAGTACTTC. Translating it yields CSSRDRYEQYF.

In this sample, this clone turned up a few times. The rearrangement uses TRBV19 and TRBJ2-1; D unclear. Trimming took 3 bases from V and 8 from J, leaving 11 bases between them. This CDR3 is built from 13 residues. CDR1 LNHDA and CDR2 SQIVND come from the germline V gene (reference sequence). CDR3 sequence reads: CASSIPPMHEQFF. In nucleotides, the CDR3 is TGTGCCAGTAGTATTCCCCCGATGCATGAGCAGTTCTTC.

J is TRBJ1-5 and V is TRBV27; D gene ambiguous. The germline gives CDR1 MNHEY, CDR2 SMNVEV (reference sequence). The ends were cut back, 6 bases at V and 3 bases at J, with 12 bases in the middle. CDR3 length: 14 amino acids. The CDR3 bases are TGTGCCAGCAGGTCGGGAGGGTTCAATCAGCCCCAGCATTTT. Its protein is CASRSGGFNQPQHF.

The CDR3 DNA reads TGTGCCAGCAGCTTACAGAGCAATCAGCCCCAGCATTTT. Protein product: CASSLQSNQPQHF. The J gene is TRBJ1-5, the V gene TRBV7-2; D not certain. CDR3 size: 13 residues. The V end was cut by 2 bases, the J end by 1 base, with 3 bases between. Germline-derived CDR1 and CDR2 are SGHTA and FQGNSA. Full variable domain (rest looked up from reference TRBV7-2 and TRBJ1-5): GAGVSQSPSNKVTEKGKDVELRCDPISGHTALYWYRQSLGQGLEFLIYFQGNSAPDKSGLPSDRFSAERTGGSVSTLTIQRTQQEDSAVYLCASSLQSNQPQHFGDGTRLSIL.

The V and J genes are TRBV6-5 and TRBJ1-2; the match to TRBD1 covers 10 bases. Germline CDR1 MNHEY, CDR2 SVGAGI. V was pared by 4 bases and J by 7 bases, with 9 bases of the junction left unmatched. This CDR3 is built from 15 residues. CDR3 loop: CASSFLDRGRSGYTF. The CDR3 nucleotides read TGTGCCAGCAGTTTCTTGGACAGGGGGAGGTCTGGCTACACCTTC.

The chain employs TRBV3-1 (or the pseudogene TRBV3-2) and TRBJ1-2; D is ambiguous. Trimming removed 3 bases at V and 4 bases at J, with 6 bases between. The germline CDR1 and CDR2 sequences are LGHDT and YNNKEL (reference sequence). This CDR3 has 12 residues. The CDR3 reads CASSQRTYGYTF. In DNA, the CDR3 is TGTGCCAGCAGCCAGAGGACCTATGGCTACACCTTC.

The DNA for the CDR3 is TGTGCCAGCAGTTACCCGGGACAGGGGGCTTTCTTT. Translated: CASSYPGQGAFF. This chain uses TRBV6-5 with TRBJ1-1; 10 nucleotides agree with TRBD1. CDR3 length: 12 residues. In germline, CDR1 is MNHEY, CDR2 SVGAGI. The V and J ends lost 2 bases and 11 bases, in that order; junction bases with no gene match: 2.

The CDR3 coding sequence is TGTGCCAGTAGTCCGCCCCCCGGAGACTATGGGTTGTCTGGCTACACCTTC. This translates into CASSPPPGDYGLSGYTF. The rearrangement joins TRBV19 to TRBJ1-2; no firm D call. The CDR3 consists of 17 residues. The germline gives CDR1 LNHDA, CDR2 SQIVND (reference sequence). The V gene lost 5 bases and the J gene lost 7 bases, with 26 bases spanning the gap.

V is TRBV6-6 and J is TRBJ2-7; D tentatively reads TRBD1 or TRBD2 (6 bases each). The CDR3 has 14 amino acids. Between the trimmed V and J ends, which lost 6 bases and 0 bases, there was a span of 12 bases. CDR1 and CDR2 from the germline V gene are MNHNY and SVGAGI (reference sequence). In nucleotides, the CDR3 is TGTGCCAGCAGCCGAGGGGGGAGCTCCTACGAGCAGTACTTC. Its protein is CASSRGGSSYEQYF.

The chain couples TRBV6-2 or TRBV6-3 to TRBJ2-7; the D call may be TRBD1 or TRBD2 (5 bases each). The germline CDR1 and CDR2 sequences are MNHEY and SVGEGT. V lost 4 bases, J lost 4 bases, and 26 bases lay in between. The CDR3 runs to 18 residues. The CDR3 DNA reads TGTGCCAGCAGTTTCTTCCCCAGGGACGGAACAGATAAATACGAGCAGTACTTC. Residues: CASSFFPRDGTDKYEQYF.

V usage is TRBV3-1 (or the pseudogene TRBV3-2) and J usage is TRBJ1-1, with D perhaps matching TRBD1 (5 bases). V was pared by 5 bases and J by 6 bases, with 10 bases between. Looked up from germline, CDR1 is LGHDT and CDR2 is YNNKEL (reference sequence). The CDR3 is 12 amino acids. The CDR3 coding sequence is TGTGCCAGCAGCTCTCAAGGGGCTGAAGCTTTCTTT. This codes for CASSSQGAEAFF.

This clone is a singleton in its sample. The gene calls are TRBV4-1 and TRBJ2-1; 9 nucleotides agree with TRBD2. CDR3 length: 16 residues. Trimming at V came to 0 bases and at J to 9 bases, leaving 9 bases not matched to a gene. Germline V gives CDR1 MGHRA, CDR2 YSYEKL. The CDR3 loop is CASSQESAGGPSEQFF. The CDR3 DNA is TGCGCCAGCAGCCAAGAGTCGGCGGGGGGGCCGAGTGAGCAGTTCTTC.

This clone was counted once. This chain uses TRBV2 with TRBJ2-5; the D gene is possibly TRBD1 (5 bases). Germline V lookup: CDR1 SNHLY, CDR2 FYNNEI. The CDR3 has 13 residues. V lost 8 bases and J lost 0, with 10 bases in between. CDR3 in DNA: TGTGCCAGCCGGACACCTTACCAAGAGACCCAGTACTTC. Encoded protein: CASRTPYQETQYF.

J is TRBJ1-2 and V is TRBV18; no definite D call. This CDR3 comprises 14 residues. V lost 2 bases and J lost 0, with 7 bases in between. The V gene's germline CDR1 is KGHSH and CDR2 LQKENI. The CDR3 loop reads CASSPTYANYGYTF. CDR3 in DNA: TGTGCCAGCTCACCAACGTATGCTAACTATGGCTACACCTTC.

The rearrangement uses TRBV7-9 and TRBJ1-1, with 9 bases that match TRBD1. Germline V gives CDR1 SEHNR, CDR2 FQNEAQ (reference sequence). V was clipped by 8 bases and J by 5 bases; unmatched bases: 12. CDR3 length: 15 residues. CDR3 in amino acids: CASSGDRALGTEAFF. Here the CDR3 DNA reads TGTGCCAGCTCGGGGGACAGGGCGTTAGGAACTGAAGCTTTCTTT.

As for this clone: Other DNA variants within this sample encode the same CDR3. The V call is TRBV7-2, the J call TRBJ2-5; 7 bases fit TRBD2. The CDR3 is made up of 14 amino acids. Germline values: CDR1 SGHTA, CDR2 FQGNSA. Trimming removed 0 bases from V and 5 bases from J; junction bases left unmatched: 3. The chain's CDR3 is CASSLAGGGETQYF. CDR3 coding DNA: TGTGCCAGCAGCTTAGCCGGGGGAGGGGAGACCCAGTACTTC.

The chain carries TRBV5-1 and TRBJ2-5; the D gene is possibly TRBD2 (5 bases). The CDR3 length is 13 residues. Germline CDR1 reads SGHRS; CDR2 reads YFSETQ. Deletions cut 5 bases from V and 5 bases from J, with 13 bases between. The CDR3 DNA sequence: TGCGCCAGCAGTCCGGGGAGTGTCGAGACCCAGTACTTC. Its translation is CASSPGSVETQYF.

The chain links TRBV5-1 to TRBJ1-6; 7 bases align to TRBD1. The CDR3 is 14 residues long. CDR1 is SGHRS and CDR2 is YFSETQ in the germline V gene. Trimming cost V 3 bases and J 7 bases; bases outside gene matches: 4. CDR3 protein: CASSWDSLNSPLHF. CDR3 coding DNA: TGCGCCAGCAGCTGGGACAGCCTGAATTCACCCCTCCACTTT.